This is a list of T cell receptor beta chains from one sample in a study of T-cell reconstitution after alpha-beta-depleted transplantation in children. TCRdb fed the PCR reads into MiXCR, producing one record per CDR3 protein. The sample includes 95,000 to 150,000 distinct CDR3 sequences, more than 20% of them seen just once. Material: PBMCs, mostly from graft donor cells, obtained 180 days after TCRalphabeta/CD19-depleted stem cell transplant. These receptors were obtained from a male patient aged 2-15 years who had a stem cell transplant for chronic granulomatous disease, so the T cells may come from the graft donor. CDR3s include the opening cysteine and the closing phenylalanine or tryptophan. The D gene is left open where the match is weak. Only part of the rows carry a size: once, few, many, or a class if the clone is expanded.

TRBJ2-7,TRBD2,TRBV9,few,CASSVGSGRVYEQYF,TGTGCCAGCAGCGTAGGCAGCGGGAGGGTGTACGAGCAGTACTTC
TRBJ2-3,TRBD1,TRBV2,many,CASSKLTGSLKGTDTQYF,TGTGCCAGCAGTAAATTGACAGGGTCCTTAAAAGGCACAGATACGCAGTATTTT
TRBJ2-7,.,TRBV15,few,CATSRSTGGVLAYEQYF,TGTGCCACCAGCAGATCGACGGGCGGGGTACTTGCCTACGAGCAGTACTTC
TRBJ2-3,.,TRBV12-3/TRBV12-4,.,CASNVGHWMRTDTQYF,TGTGCCAGCAACGTCGGACACTGGATGCGGACAGATACGCAGTATTTT
TRBJ2-5,TRBD2,TRBV19,many,CASSLAGVRQETQYF,TGTGCCAGTAGTCTAGCGGGAGTTCGACAAGAGACCCAGTACTTC
TRBJ2-3,.,TRBV7-9,many,CASSYGNRGGTQYF,TGTGCCAGCAGCTACGGTAACAGGGGAGGTACGCAGTATTTT
TRBJ2-7,TRBD1,TRBV7-2,many,CASSLLRGSGGHEQYF,TGTGCCAGCAGCTTATTAAGGGGATCAGGGGGACACGAGCAGTACTTC
TRBJ2-1,.,TRBV7-9,few,CASSNRENNEQFF,TGTGCCAGCAGCAATCGGGAGAACAATGAGCAGTTCTTC
TRBJ2-6,.,TRBV7-9,many,CASSPVTAGRANVLTF,TGTGCCAGCAGCCCGGTTACAGCCGGTCGGGCCAACGTCCTGACTTTC
TRBJ1-2,.,TRBV20-1,few,CSARERVVNYGYTF,TGCAGTGCTAGAGAGAGGGTCGTCAACTATGGCTACACCTTC
TRBJ2-2,.,TRBV9,.,CASSVGIGELFF,TGTGCCAGCAGCGTAGGGATCGGGGAGCTGTTTTTT
TRBJ2-7,.,TRBV12-3/TRBV12-4,few,CASSSREDLREQYF,TGTGCCAGCAGTTCCCGGGAAGACCTACGAGAGCAGTACTTC
TRBJ2-1,.,TRBV5-1,.,CASSFYGVSYNEQFF,TGCGCCAGCAGCTTTTACGGGGTCTCCTACAATGAGCAGTTCTTC
TRBJ1-1,.,TRBV20-1,many,CSATKGTEAFF,TGCAGTGCTACGAAGGGGACAGAAGCTTTCTTT
TRBJ1-1,.,TRBV7-9,few,CASSRMNTEAFF,TGTGCCAGCAGCCGCATGAACACTGAAGCTTTCTTT
TRBJ2-1,TRBD2,TRBV7-2,many,CASSFSGASYNEQFF,TGTGCCAGCAGCTTTAGCGGGGCGTCCTACAATGAGCAGTTCTTC
TRBJ2-7,TRBD1,TRBV12-3/TRBV12-4,.,CASTQGTGLYEQYF,TGTGCCAGCACCCAGGGGACAGGGCTGTACGAGCAGTACTTC
TRBJ2-2,.,TRBV11-2,many,CASSLDTRASNTGELFF,TGTGCCAGCAGCTTAGATACGAGGGCTTCGAACACCGGGGAGCTGTTTTTT
TRBJ2-7,.,TRBV5-5,few,CASSLIGGDYEQYF,TGTGCCAGCAGCTTGATCGGGGGCGATTACGAGCAGTACTTC
TRBJ2-3,.,TRBV7-2,many,CASSSLLTDTQYF,TGTGCCAGCAGCTCGCTCCTCACAGATACGCAGTATTTT
TRBJ2-3,TRBD1,TRBV6-2/TRBV6-3,.,CASSRQTGGVVTDTQYF,TGTGCCAGCAGCAGACAGACAGGGGGCGTCGTGACAGATACGCAGTATTTT
TRBJ2-1,TRBD2,TRBV20-1,many,CSASALAGSYNEQFF,TGCAGTGCTAGCGCACTAGCGGGATCCTACAATGAGCAGTTCTTC
TRBJ2-5,.,TRBV7-8,.,CASSLERLTETQYF,TGTGCCAGCAGCTTAGAACGCCTCACGGAGACCCAGTACTTC
TRBJ2-7,TRBD2,TRBV7-8,many,CASSLASGRVYEQYF,TGTGCCAGCAGCTTAGCTAGCGGGAGAGTGTACGAGCAGTACTTC
TRBJ1-2,.,TRBV18,many,CASSQIPGVLYGYTF,TGTGCCAGCTCACAAATACCGGGCGTTCTCTATGGCTACACCTTC
TRBJ1-3,.,TRBV4-3,.,CASSQDSGLAGNTIYF,TGCGCCAGCAGCCAAGATTCAGGGCTGGCTGGAAACACCATATATTTT
TRBJ2-5,.,TRBV29-1,many,CSVRVEETQYF,TGCAGCGTCAGGGTTGAGGAGACCCAGTACTTC
TRBJ2-5,.,TRBV20-1,.,CSASQAPQRTQYF,TGCAGTGCTAGTCAGGCCCCCCAGCGGACCCAGTACTTC
TRBJ2-2,.,TRBV7-8,many,CASSPYRGTVLNTGELFF,TGTGCCAGCAGCCCGTACCGAGGCACGGTTCTCAACACCGGGGAGCTGTTTTTT
TRBJ2-6,.,TRBV18,.,CASSPVSGANVLTF,TGTGCCAGCTCACCCGTGTCCGGGGCCAACGTCCTGACTTTC
TRBJ1-5,.,TRBV10-2,.,CASSDFRGLGNQPQHF,TGCGCCAGCAGTGATTTCCGGGGGTTAGGCAATCAGCCCCAGCATTTT
TRBJ1-2,.,TRBV20-1,many,CSARVGQNYGYTF,TGCAGTGCTAGAGTTGGACAGAACTATGGCTACACCTTC
TRBJ2-5,.,TRBV10-3,.,CAISESGSFVETQYF,TGTGCCATCAGTGAGTCAGGGAGTTTCGTGGAGACCCAGTACTTC
TRBJ2-3,.,TRBV7-6,.,CASSLKQGDTQYF,TGTGCCAGCAGCTTAAAGCAGGGAGATACGCAGTATTTT
TRBJ2-7,.,TRBV5-5,.,CASSLGRGIFEQYF,TGTGCCAGCAGCTTGGGAAGGGGAATCTTCGAGCAGTACTTC
TRBJ2-1,TRBD2,TRBV5-1,few,CASSLDFGTSGRANEQFF,TGCGCCAGCAGCTTGGACTTTGGGACTAGCGGGAGGGCCAATGAGCAGTTCTTC
TRBJ2-7,TRBD1,TRBV5-1,many,CASSGDSLSYEQYF,TGCGCCAGCAGCGGGGACAGCCTGTCCTACGAGCAGTACTTC
TRBJ2-7,.,TRBV5-1,.,CASSSRLRTDSYEQYF,TGCGCCAGCAGCTCGAGACTCCGGACGGACTCCTACGAGCAGTACTTC
TRBJ2-6,TRBD2,TRBV20-1,many,CSARELAGVPSDPGANVLTF,TGCAGTGCTAGAGAACTAGCGGGGGTTCCCTCCGACCCTGGGGCCAACGTCCTGACTTTC
TRBJ2-1,.,TRBV5-5,many,CASSRGAGTLNNEQFF,TGTGCCAGCAGCAGGGGGGCTGGGACTCTTAACAATGAGCAGTTCTTC
TRBJ2-1,TRBD2,TRBV9,.,CASSLRLAGGQSYNEQFF,TGTGCCAGCAGCCTCCGACTAGCGGGGGGGCAATCCTACAATGAGCAGTTCTTC
TRBJ2-1,TRBD2,TRBV7-2,.,CASRPRALAEEQFF,TGTGCCAGCAGACCAAGGGCGCTAGCGGAGGAGCAGTTCTTC
TRBJ2-7,TRBD2,TRBV5-1,.,CASSPGSTSGRLQGIEQYF,TGCGCCAGCAGCCCAGGGTCCACTAGCGGGAGACTTCAGGGGATCGAGCAGTACTTC
TRBJ2-1,.,TRBV5-1,.,CASSLGSHNEQFF,TGCGCCAGCAGCCTTGGCTCGCACAATGAGCAGTTCTTC
TRBJ2-3,.,TRBV2,.,CASIWRSTDTQYF,TGTGCCAGCATTTGGCGTAGCACAGATACGCAGTATTTT
TRBJ2-3,TRBD2,TRBV12-3/TRBV12-4,many,CASSTLAGGLTDTQYF,TGTGCCAGCAGTACCCTAGCGGGGGGTCTCACAGATACGCAGTATTTT
TRBJ2-5,TRBD2,TRBV20-1,few,CSARDYRGGPRETQYF,TGCAGTGCTAGAGATTATCGGGGGGGGCCACGAGAGACCCAGTACTTC
TRBJ2-3,TRBD2,TRBV20-1,many,CSARSGLAGGPNTQYF,TGCAGTGCTAGGTCGGGACTAGCGGGGGGGCCGAATACGCAGTATTTT
TRBJ2-3,.,TRBV10-1,medium-sized,CASSEVADDTQYF,TGCGCCAGCAGTGAAGTAGCGGACGATACGCAGTATTTT
TRBJ2-6,.,TRBV20-1,.,CSAEGAFSGANVLTF,TGCAGTGCTGAAGGGGCCTTTTCTGGGGCCAACGTCCTGACTTTC
TRBJ1-5,.,TRBV5-1,.,CASSAEGHQPQHF,TGCGCCAGCAGCGCGGAAGGCCATCAGCCCCAGCATTTT
TRBJ2-7,TRBD2,TRBV7-2,few,CASSLVAGGLEQYF,TGTGCCAGCAGCTTAGTAGCGGGAGGGCTCGAGCAGTACTTC
TRBJ2-3,.,TRBV29-1,.,CSVVGLEQKLDTQYF,TGCAGCGTTGTGGGACTCGAACAAAAACTCGATACGCAGTATTTT
TRBJ2-2,.,TRBV5-1,many,CASSFPGELFF,TGCGCCAGCAGCTTCCCCGGGGAGCTGTTTTTT
TRBJ2-1,.,TRBV2,many,CASSSRPGEQFF,TGTGCCAGCAGTTCGCGGCCCGGGGAGCAGTTCTTC